This T cell receptor (beta chain) originates from a study of blood T cell repertoires in COVID-19. The overall study: Acute-phase and convalescent COVID-19 samples originated in the United States, Italy and Spain. From T cells, B-cell-depleted T cells, or PBMCs came the material, which was cDNA or gDNA.

V dropped 0 bases and J dropped 3 bases, with 18 bases sitting between them. Germline V gene lookup returns CDR1 LGHNA and CDR2 YNFKEQ. The CDR3 is 17 residues long. Under the authors' procedure: Using reference gene primer amplification, nucleated cell counts were estimated. This table comes from immunoSEQ multiplex PCR, and its TCRdb copy is limited to in-frame clones, with some not included. V and J calls and clone size are as listed in that table; D and trimming were resolved from the DNA. The repertoire includes roughly 98,000 clones, around 81% of them detected once, and 12% sits in the top ten.

Sequenced sample: peripheral blood. This clonotype originated in a woman between 70 and 85 years old with active or convalescent COVID-19. The chain recombines TRBV4-2 with TRBJ2-7; D is unresolved. CDR3 coding DNA: TGTGCCAGCAGCCAAGATCAAGGAACAGCTTTCTTCTACGAGCAGTACTTC. This translates into CASSQDQGTAFFYEQYF.